Listed below are T cell receptor beta chains from one sample, sequenced in a study of cytomegalovirus exposure and HLA in healthy donors. Using immunoSEQ multiplex PCR, the repertoire was profiled, and TCRdb retains in-frame clones only, with some absent. The repertoire includes about 120,000 clones, more than 80% of them detected once, and 7% to 9.5% sits in the top ten. Specimen: PBMCs. All receptors come from a man between 25 and 39 years old in good health and CMV-seropositive. CDR3s include the opening cysteine and the closing phenylalanine or tryptophan. The D gene is left open where the match is weak. Not every row has a clone size; where given, it reads once, few, many or a size class.

clone size | D gene | J gene | V gene | CDR3 DNA | CDR3 protein
once | - | TRBJ1-2 | TRBV5-1 | TGCGCCAGCAGCCCGGACGGACAAGTTTCCTATGGCTACACCTTC | CASSPDGQVSYGYTF
- | - | TRBJ2-3 | TRBV5-1 | TGCGCCAGCAGCTTGGAAAGCGTGGGTACAGATACGCAGTATTTT | CASSLESVGTDTQYF
- | TRBD1 | TRBJ1-2 | TRBV5-1 | TGCGCCAGCAGACCCATCCTGGACAGGGCTAACTATGGCTACACCTTC | CASRPILDRANYGYTF
- | - | TRBJ2-7 | TRBV7-9 | TGTGCCAGCAGCTTAGAGTGGGCCAGTACCTCCTACGAGCAGTACTTC | CASSLEWASTSYEQYF
- | - | TRBJ1-2 | TRBV7-6 | TGTGCCAGCAGCCCGAGGGGGGGCAGCTATGGCTACACCTTC | CASSPRGGSYGYTF
- | - | TRBJ2-2 | TRBV6-4 | TGTGCCAGCAGTGAGGGTGGGGCCAGCACCGGGGAGCTGTTTTTT | CASSEGGASTGELFF
- | TRBD2 | TRBJ2-1 | TRBV27 | TGTGCCAGCAGTGTTGTGACTAGCGGGGGGGCAGGAAATGAGCAGTTCTTC | CASSVVTSGGAGNEQFF
- | TRBD2 | TRBJ2-1 | TRBV7-3 | TGTGCCAGCAGCGTTTTAGCGGGGGGGCCCTATGAGCAGTTCTTC | CASSVLAGGPYEQFF
- | - | TRBJ1-2 | TRBV19 | TGTGCCAGTAGTATCGGAGCAACTGGCTACACCTTC | CASSIGATGYTF
- | TRBD1 | TRBJ1-1 | TRBV19 | TGTGCCAGTAGTAGGGGACAGGGGATAGGCACTGAAGCTTTCTTT | CASSRGQGIGTEAFF
- | - | TRBJ2-3 | TRBV4-2 | TGTGCCAGCAGCCAAGATGGAGAGAGCACAGATACGCAGTATTTT | CASSQDGESTDTQYF
- | TRBD2 | TRBJ2-7 | TRBV6-1 | TGTGCCAGCTCCCAGCGGGGGGTCTACGAGCAGTACTTC | CASSQRGVYEQYF
- | - | TRBJ1-4 | TRBV14 | TGTGCCAGCAGCGCCACCGGGACACACAATGAAAAACTGTTTTTT | CASSATGTHNEKLFF
- | - | TRBJ1-3 | TRBV5-1 | TGCGCCAACCCTATCCCTTCAGACAGTCCCTCTGGAAACACCATATATTTT | CANPIPSDSPSGNTIYF
- | - | TRBJ2-1 | TRBV5-1 | TGCGCCAGCAGCTTAGGAGAGTTGGGCTCGGGGGAGCAGTTCTTC | CASSLGELGSGEQFF
- | TRBD1 | TRBJ2-2 | TRBV6-1 | TGTGCCAGTACCCGCCGGGACAGGGGGACCGGGGAGCTGTTTTTT | CASTRRDRGTGELFF
- | TRBD2 | TRBJ2-5 | TRBV27 | TGTGCCAGCAGTTTATTGGGTCTAGCGGGGGGCGGGGGAGAGACCCAGTACTTC | CASSLLGLAGGGGETQYF
once | - | TRBJ1-1 | TRBV10-1 | TGCGCCAGCAGTGTGACAGAGAACACTGAAGCTTTCTTT | CASSVTENTEAFF
- | - | TRBJ2-3 | TRBV9 | TGTGCCAGCAGCGTAGATGGGCAGGCAGCGCAGTATTTT | CASSVDGQAAQYF
once | TRBD1 | TRBJ1-4 | TRBV7-9 | TGTGCCAGCAGCTTAGGGGACAGAAATGAAAAACTGTTTTTT | CASSLGDRNEKLFF
- | TRBD1 | TRBJ2-7 | TRBV28 | TGTGCCAGCAGTACACGGGACCAGGGGGCCTATTACGAGCAGTACTTC | CASSTRDQGAYYEQYF
- | TRBD1 | TRBJ1-5 | TRBV29-1 | TGCAGCGTAGGACAGGGGGTGGGCAATCAGCCCCAGCATTTT | CSVGQGVGNQPQHF
- | TRBD2 | TRBJ2-5 | TRBV4-1 | TGCGCCAGCAGCCCCCCCCTACTACTAGCGGGGGGTGATACCCAGTACTTC | CASSPPLLLAGGDTQYF
- | TRBD1 | TRBJ1-5 | TRBV11-3 | TGTGCCAGCCCCCGGGACAGGGGGCGAGGCAATCAGCCCCAGCATTTT | CASPRDRGRGNQPQHF
- | - | TRBJ2-1 | TRBV7-9 | TGTGCCAGCAGCTTAGGCTGGGGGCAGGGTCCCAGTGAGCAGTTCTTC | CASSLGWGQGPSEQFF
- | - | TRBJ1-1 | TRBV7-2 | TGTGCCAGCAGCTTATTACAGTTGAACACTGAAGCTTTCTTT | CASSLLQLNTEAFF
- | - | TRBJ1-2 | TRBV9 | TGTGCCAGCAGCATAGAGCCCGGGGTAAATGGCTACACCTTC | CASSIEPGVNGYTF
few | - | TRBJ1-1 | TRBV11-2 | TGTGCCAGCAGTAGGGGAACAGATGAAGCTTTCTTT | CASSRGTDEAFF
- | - | TRBJ2-6 | TRBV5-5 | TGTGCCAGCATCAAGACAATCTCTGGGGCCAACGTCCTGACTTTC | CASIKTISGANVLTF
- | - | TRBJ1-4 | TRBV2 | TGTGCCAGCAGTGGGACTTTTGAAAAACTGTTTTTT | CASSGTFEKLFF
- | - | TRBJ1-5 | TRBV4-1 | TGCGCCAGCAGCCAAGTGGGGGGGGTTGGGCCCCTCAATCAGCCCCAGCATTTT | CASSQVGGVGPLNQPQHF
- | - | TRBJ2-7 | TRBV6-1 | TGTGCCAGCAGCGAGGGATTTTCCTACGAGCAGTACTTC | CASSEGFSYEQYF
- | TRBD1 | TRBJ1-6 | TRBV5-1 | TGCGCCAGCAGCTTCGCCGGGACAGACTATAATTCACCCCTCCACTTT | CASSFAGTDYNSPLHF
- | - | TRBJ2-7 | TRBV5-6 | TGTGCCAGCAGCTTGGATCCACAATCCTACGAGCAGTACTTC | CASSLDPQSYEQYF
- | - | TRBJ2-7 | TRBV6-5 | TGTGCCAGCAGTAGGGGGGGAACATCGGGAGTCGGGCAGTACTTC | CASSRGGTSGVGQYF
- | - | TRBJ2-5 | TRBV6-1 | TGTGCCTGCATACCCGGCGGAGTGGAGACCCAGTACTTC | CACIPGGVETQYF
- | TRBD1 | TRBJ1-2 | TRBV27 | TGTGCCAGCAGTACCAAGGGACAGGGGGCGCGGGGCTACACCTTC | CASSTKGQGARGYTF
few | - | TRBJ2-3 | TRBV18 | TGTGCCAGCTCGGGGGGTGGAGGAGCAGATACGCAGTATTTT | CASSGGGGADTQYF
- | - | TRBJ2-7 | TRBV7-9 | TGTGCCAGCAGCTGGGCCGGGATGGGGACCTACGAGCAGTACTTC | CASSWAGMGTYEQYF
- | TRBD1 | TRBJ2-2 | TRBV9 | TGTGCCAGCAGCGCCGGGACAGGGGCGGGCACCGGGGAGCTGTTTTTT | CASSAGTGAGTGELFF
once | - | TRBJ2-3 | TRBV9 | TGTGCCAGCAGCGTAGAGGCTAGTGCCACCCCGACAGATACGCAGTATTTT | CASSVEASATPTDTQYF
- | TRBD1 | TRBJ1-6 | TRBV6-1 | TGTGCCAGCAGTGAAGCCGCGACAGGGGGATCACCCCTCCACTTT | CASSEAATGGSPLHF
- | TRBD2 | TRBJ2-3 | TRBV5-1 | TGCGCCAGCAGAAATCTAGCGGGGGCCGGCACAGATACGCAGTATTTT | CASRNLAGAGTDTQYF
- | TRBD1 | TRBJ2-7 | TRBV10-1 | TGCGCCAGCAGTAGGACAGGGGAGTACGAGCAGTACTTC | CASSRTGEYEQYF
- | TRBD1 | TRBJ1-4 | TRBV6-1 | TGTGCCAGCACCGAACAGGGGGGAAAACTGTTTTTT | CASTEQGGKLFF
- | - | TRBJ1-6 | TRBV30 | TGTGCCTGGAGTGGAGGATCTCAAGAACCCCTCCACTTT | CAWSGGSQEPLHF
- | - | TRBJ1-4 | TRBV6-1 | TGTGCCAGCAGTCTTGTGGGGCCAACTAATGAAAAACTGTTTTTT | CASSLVGPTNEKLFF
- | - | TRBJ2-4 | TRBV28 | TGTGCCACCAACACCCACCAGTTGACAGGCAGGAGAACCAAAAACATTCAGTACTTC | CATNTHQLTGRRTKNIQYF
- | - | TRBJ1-1 | TRBV5-5 | TGTGCCAGCAGCTTCCTTCCAGGGATTTTGAGCACTGAAGCTTTCTTT | CASSFLPGILSTEAFF
- | - | TRBJ1-2 | TRBV2 | TGTGCCAGCAGTGCGAAACAGGGTCTCGGCTATGGCTACACCTTC | CASSAKQGLGYGYTF
- | TRBD1 | TRBJ1-3 | TRBV28 | TGTGCCAGCAGGGGGTGGGGACAGAACTCTGGAAACACCATATATTTT | CASRGWGQNSGNTIYF
few | - | TRBJ1-2 | TRBV18 | TGTGCCAGCTCACCGGGCACGGCTAACTATGGCTACACCTTC | CASSPGTANYGYTF
- | - | TRBJ2-5 | TRBV11-1 | TGTGCCAGCAGCCCCGGCGGGGGCGGGGTCCGACCGGGGCTAGAGACCCAGTACTTC | CASSPGGGGVRPGLETQYF
- | TRBD1 | TRBJ1-2 | TRBV6-1 | TGTGCCGGTCGACAGGGTCTCAACTATGGCTACACCTTC | CAGRQGLNYGYTF
- | - | TRBJ2-7 | TRBV10-1 | TGCGCCAGCAGTCCGCGGCGTGGACTTGCCTACGAGCAGTACTTC | CASSPRRGLAYEQYF
- | - | TRBJ2-7 | TRBV4-1 | TGCGCCAGCAGCCAGTGGCAGGGATCAACCTACGAGCAGTACTTC | CASSQWQGSTYEQYF
once | TRBD1 | TRBJ2-2 | TRBV6-1 | TGTGCCAGCAACGTGGGACAGGGGACCGGGGAGCTGTTTTTT | CASNVGQGTGELFF